This T cell receptor beta chain stems from a study of vaccination and CD4 T cells after COVID-19. Study context: Overlapping spike peptides of SARS-CoV-2, HCoV-NL63, HCoV-OC43 and HCoV-229E stimulated the cells.

Treatment meaning: roughly 10-day PBMC culture with coronavirus spike peptide pools or control peptides (ViraFEST assay). With peptide pools, ViraFEST first expanded antigen-specific T cells and afterwards sequenced their TCRs. The PCR-positive dates, March through December 2020, came before the US Alpha, Beta and Delta variants. From germline, CDR1 is DFQATT and CDR2 SNEGSKA (reference sequence). The V end was cut by 5 bases, the J end by 7 bases, with 12 bases between. The CDR3 has 12 amino acids. The assay that was used to sequence DNA from cultured CD4+ T cells was the Oncomine TCR Beta short-read assay. TCRdb ran MiXCR on the PCR reads and lists one entry per CDR3 protein. The sample has 15,000 to 20,000 distinct CDR3 sequences, roughly 54% seen once; the top ten hold 8% to 10%. As concerns this clonotype: What it recognizes is unknown.

Sequenced material: CD4+ T cells from blood, cultured in vitro. This clonotype was obtained from a human donor who had recovered from COVID-19. The chain joins TRBV20-1 to TRBJ2-4; D might be TRBD1 or TRBD2, each matching 6 bases. CDR3 sequence reads: CSASVGGNIQYF. CDR3 bases: TGCAGTGCTTCCGTAGGGGGGAACATTCAGTACTTC.